The 8 T cell receptor beta chains below were found in one sample sequenced in a study of CD8+ T cells in alopecia areata. RNA was isolated and reverse transcribed to cDNA, the sequencing template. Clones were sequenced by immunoSEQ multiplex PCR, and TCRdb holds only the in-frame ones, with some missing. The sample includes fewer than 200,000 clones, around 58% of them seen just once. Treatment here: oral pan-JAK inhibitor, 5-10 mg twice daily. The specimen comprised CD8+ T cells sorted from blood, sampled at week 24, from a patient treated with tofacitinib. The origin of the receptors is a human donor with alopecia areata.

This clone was recorded only once. V gene TRBV5-1 combines with J gene TRBJ1-6; 9 nucleotides align to TRBD1. CDR3 length equals 17 residues. The ends lost 3 bases at V and 8 bases at J; junction bases unmatched: 12. The germline V gene encodes CDR1 SGHRS and CDR2 YFSETQ. The CDR3 loop is CASSSTPPGTGYSPLHF. The CDR3 DNA is TGCGCCAGCAGCTCCACTCCCCCCGGGACAGGGTATTCACCCCTCCACTTT.

The V call is TRBV25-1, the J call TRBJ1-5; 9 positions match TRBD1. The CDR3 runs 16 residues. With 2 bases clipped from V and 7 bases from J, the junction kept 9 bases outside the gene matches. Germline V gives CDR1 MGHDK, CDR2 SYGVNS. CDR3 sequence (DNA): TGTGCCAGCAGTGAAAACGGACAGGGGTCGAGGCAGCCCCAGCATTTT. Its translation is CASSENGQGSRQPQHF.

This chain joins TRBV11-2 and TRBJ1-5, with D possibly TRBD1 on 6 matching bases. Looked up from germline, CDR1 is SGHAT and CDR2 is FQNNGV. The CDR3 contains 13 residues. V was cut by 5 bases and J by 6 bases, with 11 bases left in between. CDR3 amino acids: CASSTGWGQPQHF. As DNA, the CDR3 is TGTGCCAGCAGCACAGGGTGGGGTCAGCCCCAGCATTTT.

CDR3 in DNA: TGTGCCAGCAGCTCCACACCGGGACAGGGGTACTATGGCTACACCTTC. This translates into CASSSTPGQGYYGYTF. The chain combines TRBV5-4 with TRBJ1-2, with TRBD1 identical over 10 bases. With V trimmed by 3 bases and J by 3 bases, 8 bases remained unmatched. Germline CDR1 reads SGHNT; CDR2 reads YYREEE (reference sequence). This CDR3 is 16 amino acids long.

The chain is built from TRBV7-6 and TRBJ1-2, with D unclear. The CDR3 is 13 residues long. Germline CDR1 is SGHVS and CDR2 is FNYEAQ. V was pared by 2 bases and J by 8 bases, with 12 bases between. DNA for the CDR3: TGTGCCAGCAGCTTACGGGGATTAGGGGGCTACACCTTC. It translates to CASSLRGLGGYTF.

This sequence joins TRBV6-6 and TRBJ1-5; D is unclear. The germline CDR1 and CDR2 sequences are MNHNY and SVGAGI (reference sequence). The CDR3 has 16 residues. Between the trimmed V and J ends, which lost 3 bases and 5 bases, there was a span of 17 bases. CDR3 protein: CASSYDWLATDQPQHF. Written as DNA, the CDR3 is TGTGCCAGCAGTTATGATTGGTTGGCGACGGATCAGCCCCAGCATTTT.

This clone occurred a few times. The chain uses TRBV29-1 and TRBJ2-3; 9 nucleotides align to TRBD1. There are 12 residues in the CDR3. CDR1 SQVTM and CDR2 ANQGSEA come from the germline V gene. CDR3 nucleotides: TGCGGTGGGACAGGGCGCACAGATACGCAGTATTTT. It encodes CGGTGRTDTQYF.

In the case of this clone: The germline gene is not matched at one end of the junction; a read error may be the cause. In nucleotides, the CDR3 is TGTGCCAGCAGTGAAAAGGCCGAGGGACTCCGGAGGGAGATCCAGTACTTC. Its protein is CASSEKAEGLRREIQYF. This rearrangement joins TRBV6-1 to TRBJ2-5; maybe TRBD2 (6 bases). The CDR3 totals 17 residues. Germline loops: CDR1 MNHNS, CDR2 SASEGT.